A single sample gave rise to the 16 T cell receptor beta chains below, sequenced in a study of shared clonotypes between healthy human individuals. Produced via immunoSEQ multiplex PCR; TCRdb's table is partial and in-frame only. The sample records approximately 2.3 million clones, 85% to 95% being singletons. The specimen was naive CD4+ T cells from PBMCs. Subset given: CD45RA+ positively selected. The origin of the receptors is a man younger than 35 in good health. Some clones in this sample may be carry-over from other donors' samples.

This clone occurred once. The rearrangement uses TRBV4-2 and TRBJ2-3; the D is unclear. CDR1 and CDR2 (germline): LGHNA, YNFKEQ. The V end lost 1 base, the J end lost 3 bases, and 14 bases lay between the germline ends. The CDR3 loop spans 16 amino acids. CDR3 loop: CASSQAQSLGTDTQYF. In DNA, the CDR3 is TGTGCCAGCAGCCAAGCCCAATCTCTGGGGACAGATACGCAGTATTTT.

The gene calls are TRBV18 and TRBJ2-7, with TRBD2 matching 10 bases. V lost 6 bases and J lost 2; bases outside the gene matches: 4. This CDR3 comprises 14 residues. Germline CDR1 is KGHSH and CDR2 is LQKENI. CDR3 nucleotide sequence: TGTGCCAGCTCCCTTAGCGGGAGGCCCTACGAGCAGTACTTC. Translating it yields CASSLSGRPYEQYF.

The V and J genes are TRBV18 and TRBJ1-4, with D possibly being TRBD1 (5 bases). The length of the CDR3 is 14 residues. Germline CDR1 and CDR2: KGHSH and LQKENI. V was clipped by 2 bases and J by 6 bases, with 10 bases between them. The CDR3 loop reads CASSPGAVDEKLFF. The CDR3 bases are TGTGCCAGCTCACCAGGGGCAGTTGATGAAAAACTGTTTTTT. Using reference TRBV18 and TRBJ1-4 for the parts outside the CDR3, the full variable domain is NAGVMQNPRHLVRRRGQEARLRCSPMKGHSHVYWYRQLPEEGLKFMVYLQKENIIDESGMPKERFSAEFPKEGPSILRIQQVVRGDSAAYFCASSPGAVDEKLFFGSGTQLSVL.

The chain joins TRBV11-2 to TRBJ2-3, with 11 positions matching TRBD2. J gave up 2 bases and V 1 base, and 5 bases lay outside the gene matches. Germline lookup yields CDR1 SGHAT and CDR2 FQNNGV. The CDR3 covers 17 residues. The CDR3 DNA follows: TGTGCCAGCAGCTTAGGGGTACTAGCGGGGGACACAGATACGCAGTATTTT. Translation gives CASSLGVLAGDTDTQYF.

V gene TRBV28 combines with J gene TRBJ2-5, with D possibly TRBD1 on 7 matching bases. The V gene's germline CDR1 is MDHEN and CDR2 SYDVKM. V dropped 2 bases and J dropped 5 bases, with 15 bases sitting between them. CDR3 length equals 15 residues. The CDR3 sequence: CASSLHQGGVETQYF. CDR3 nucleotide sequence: TGTGCCAGCAGTTTACATCAGGGGGGAGTGGAGACCCAGTACTTC.

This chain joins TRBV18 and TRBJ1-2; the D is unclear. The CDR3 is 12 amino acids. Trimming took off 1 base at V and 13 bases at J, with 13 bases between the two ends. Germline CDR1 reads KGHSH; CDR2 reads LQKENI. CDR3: CASSPRGYVGTF. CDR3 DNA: TGTGCCAGCTCACCACGGGGATACGTCGGCACCTTC.

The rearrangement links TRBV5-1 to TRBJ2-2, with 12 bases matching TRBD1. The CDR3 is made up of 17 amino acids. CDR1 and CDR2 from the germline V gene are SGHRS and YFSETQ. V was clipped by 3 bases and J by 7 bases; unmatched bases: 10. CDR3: CASSSSSGTGGLGELFF. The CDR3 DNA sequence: TGCGCCAGCAGCTCCTCCTCCGGGACAGGGGGCCTCGGGGAGCTGTTTTTT.

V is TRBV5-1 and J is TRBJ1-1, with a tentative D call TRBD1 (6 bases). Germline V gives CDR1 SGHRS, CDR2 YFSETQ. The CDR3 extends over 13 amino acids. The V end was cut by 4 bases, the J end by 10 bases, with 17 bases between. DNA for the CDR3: TGCGCCAGCAGCGACCGGGACACATTAAGAGCTTTCTTT. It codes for CASSDRDTLRAFF.

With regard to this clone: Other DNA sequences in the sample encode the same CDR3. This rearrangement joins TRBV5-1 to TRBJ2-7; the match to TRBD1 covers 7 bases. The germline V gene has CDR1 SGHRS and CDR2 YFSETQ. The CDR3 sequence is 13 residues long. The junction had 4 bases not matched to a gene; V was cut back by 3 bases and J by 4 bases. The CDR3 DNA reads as TGCGCCAGCAGCTCCGGGACAGTATACGAGCAGTACTTC. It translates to CASSSGTVYEQYF.

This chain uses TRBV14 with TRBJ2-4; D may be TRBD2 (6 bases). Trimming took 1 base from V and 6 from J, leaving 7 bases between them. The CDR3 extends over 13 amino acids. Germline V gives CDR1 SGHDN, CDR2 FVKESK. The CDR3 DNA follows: TGTGCCAGCAGCCAAGTGGGGGGAAACATTCAGTACTTC. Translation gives CASSQVGGNIQYF.

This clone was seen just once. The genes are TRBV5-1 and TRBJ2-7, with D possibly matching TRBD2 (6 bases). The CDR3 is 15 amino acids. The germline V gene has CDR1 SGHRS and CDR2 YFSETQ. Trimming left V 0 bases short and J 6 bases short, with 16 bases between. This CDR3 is CASSLGWTGVGEQYF. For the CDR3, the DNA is TGCGCCAGCAGCTTGGGGTGGACGGGAGTAGGCGAGCAGTACTTC.

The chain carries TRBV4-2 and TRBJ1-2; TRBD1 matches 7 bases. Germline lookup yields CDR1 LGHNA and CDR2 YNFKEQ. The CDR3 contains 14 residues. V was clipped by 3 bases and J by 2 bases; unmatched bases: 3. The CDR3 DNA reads TGTGCCAGCAGCCATGAACAGGGGAACTATGGCTACACCTTC. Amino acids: CASSHEQGNYGYTF.

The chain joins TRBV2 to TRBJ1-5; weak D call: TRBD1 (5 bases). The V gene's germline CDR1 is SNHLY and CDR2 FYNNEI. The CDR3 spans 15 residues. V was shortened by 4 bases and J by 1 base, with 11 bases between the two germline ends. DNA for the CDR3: TGTGCCAGCAGTGGCGACAGTTTAAGCAATCAGCCCCAGCATTTT. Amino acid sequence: CASSGDSLSNQPQHF. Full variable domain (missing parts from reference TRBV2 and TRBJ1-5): EPEVTQTPSHQVTQMGQEVILRCVPISNHLYFYWYRQILGQKVEFLVSFYNNEISEKSEIFDDQFSVERPDGSNFTLKIRSTKLEDSAMYFCASSGDSLSNQPQHFGDGTRLSIL.

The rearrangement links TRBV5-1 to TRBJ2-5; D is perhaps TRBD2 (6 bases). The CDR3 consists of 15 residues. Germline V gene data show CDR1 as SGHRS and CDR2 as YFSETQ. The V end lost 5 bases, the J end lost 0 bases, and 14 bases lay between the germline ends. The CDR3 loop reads CASSPAPGDQETQYF. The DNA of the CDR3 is TGCGCCAGCAGTCCCGCGCCGGGGGACCAAGAGACCCAGTACTTC.

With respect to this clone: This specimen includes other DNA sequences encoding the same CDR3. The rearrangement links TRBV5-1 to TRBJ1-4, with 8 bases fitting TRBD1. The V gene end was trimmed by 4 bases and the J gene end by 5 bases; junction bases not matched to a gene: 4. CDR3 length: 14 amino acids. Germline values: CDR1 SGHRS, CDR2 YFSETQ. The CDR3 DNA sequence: TGCGCCAGCAGCCCAGGGGGCTCGAATGAAAAACTGTTTTTT. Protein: CASSPGGSNEKLFF.

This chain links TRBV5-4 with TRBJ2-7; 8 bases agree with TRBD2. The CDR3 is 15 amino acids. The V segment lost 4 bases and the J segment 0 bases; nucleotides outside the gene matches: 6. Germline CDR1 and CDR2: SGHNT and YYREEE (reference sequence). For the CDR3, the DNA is TGTGCCAGCAGCCGGGGGGGGTCCAGCTCCTACGAGCAGTACTTC. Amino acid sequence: CASSRGGSSSYEQYF. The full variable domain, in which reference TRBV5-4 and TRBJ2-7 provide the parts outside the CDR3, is ETGVTQSPTHLIKTRGQQVTLRCSSQSGHNTVSWYQQALGQGPQFIFQYYREEENGRGNFPPRFSGLQFPNYSSELNVNALELDDSALYLCASSRGGSSSYEQYFGPGTRLTVT.